One and the same sample provided the 18 T cell receptor beta chains below, sequenced in a study of T cells expressing NK-cell markers. TCRdb reworked the 5' RACE reads into one entry per CDR3 protein, no DNA. The sample has under 200,000 distinct CDR3 sequences; the top ten hold approximately 17%. Sequencing was performed on blood T cells: a sorted CD56 or NKG2C T cell subset, CD4+ or CD8+ T cells, or bulk PBMC T cells (not recorded which). The receptors were gathered from a woman aged 18 to 75 in good health.

J is TRBJ1-1 and V is TRBV27; TCRdb designates TRBD1, a call that cannot be tested without DNA. In germline, CDR1 is MNHEY, CDR2 SMNVEV (reference sequence). This CDR3 spans 14 amino acids. The CDR3 sequence: CASSPRGMFTEAFF.

The chain uses TRBV12-3 or TRBV12-4 and TRBJ2-3; the D call of TRBD1 rests on TCRdb alone, since no DNA is present to check it. There are 14 residues in the CDR3. Here the CDR3 reads CASSPQASTDTQYF.

The chain links TRBV20-1 to TRBJ1-1; the TCRdb D gene call, TRBD1, has no DNA to confirm it. CDR1 and CDR2 (germline): DFQATT, SNEGSKA (reference sequence). This CDR3 spans 14 amino acids. The CDR3 sequence is CSAAGMQLRTEAFF.

The chain couples TRBV20-1 to TRBJ2-7; TCRdb lists TRBD2, though no DNA is available to test this call. The V gene's germline CDR1 is DFQATT and CDR2 SNEGSKA (reference sequence). The CDR3 runs 13 residues. CDR3 amino acids: CSASLDSGYEQYF.

This chain uses TRBV7-2 with TRBJ2-1. CDR3 length: 16 residues. The germline V gene has CDR1 SGHTA and CDR2 FQGNSA. The chain's CDR3 is CASSRLWGSSYNEQFF.

The chain employs TRBV30 and TRBJ1-1; as DNA is missing, the TRBD1 call by TCRdb cannot be tested. CDR1 is GTSNPN, CDR2 SVGIG, per germline (reference sequence). This CDR3 has 14 residues. Here the CDR3 reads CALTRGSSDTEAFF.

The chain is built from TRBV7-6 and TRBJ2-7; TCRdb's assignment of TRBD1 cannot be checked, as there is no DNA. Per germline, CDR1 SGHVS and CDR2 FNYEAQ. This CDR3 has 13 residues. This CDR3 is CASSPGPSYEQYF.

This sequence joins TRBV6-1 and TRBJ2-2; TCRdb designates TRBD1, a call that cannot be tested without DNA. The CDR3 contains 15 residues. The germline V gene encodes CDR1 MNHNS and CDR2 SASEGT. The CDR3: CASSRQGVNTGELFF.

V usage is TRBV5-1 and J usage is TRBJ2-2; the D call from TCRdb, TRBD2, cannot be confirmed without DNA. Germline CDR1 is SGHRS and CDR2 is YFSETQ. The CDR3 loop spans 14 amino acids. The CDR3 sequence is CASSSGLPAGELFF.

The chain carries TRBV5-1 and TRBJ2-7; TCRdb proposes TRBD1, but this gene call is untestable without DNA. The CDR3 runs to 15 residues. The germline V gene encodes CDR1 SGHRS and CDR2 YFSETQ. CDR3 in amino acids: CASSRTGGRYEEQYF.

V and J are TRBV7-3 and TRBJ2-1; absent DNA, TCRdb's TRBD2 call cannot be checked. The CDR3 has 15 residues. Germline V gene sequence: CDR1 SGHTA, CDR2 FQGTGA. CDR3 loop: CASSLRLAGYNEQFF.

CDR3 in amino acids: CASSPPGPSYNEQFF. The chain recombines TRBV11-2 with TRBJ2-1; TCRdb names TRBD1, which stays unverified in the absence of DNA. CDR3 length: 15 amino acids. Germline assignment: CDR1 SGHAT and CDR2 FQNNGV.

The rearrangement joins TRBV7-2 to TRBJ2-7; TCRdb reports TRBD2, a call that lacks DNA to check it against. From germline, CDR1 is SGHTA and CDR2 FQGNSA. This CDR3 region has 15 residues. CDR3 in amino acids: CASSPGTSGAVEQYF.

The V and J genes are TRBV7-3 and TRBJ2-1; the TRBD1 assignment by TCRdb is unverifiable without DNA. Germline assignment: CDR1 SGHTA and CDR2 FQGTGA. The CDR3 contains 16 residues. CDR3 sequence reads: CASSLSGPRSYNEQFF.

The chain combines TRBV3-1 with TRBJ2-5; TCRdb indicates TRBD1, and absent DNA this call remains unverified. Germline CDR1 reads LGHDT; CDR2 reads YNNKEL (reference sequence). The CDR3 is 11 amino acids. CDR3 region: CASSQSPPIYF.

The chain has TRBV5-6 and TRBJ2-5; TCRdb returns TRBD2, unconfirmable since there is no DNA. Germline V gene sequence: CDR1 SGHDT, CDR2 YYEEEE. The CDR3 has 15 residues. CDR3 sequence: CASSYTGLAEETQYF.

The V call is TRBV5-1, the J call TRBJ1-1; TCRdb outputs TRBD1, but without DNA this stays unchecked. The CDR3 has 19 residues. Germline CDR1 and CDR2: SGHRS and YFSETQ. Here the CDR3 reads CASSLANDRGQTVNTEAFF.

The rearrangement joins TRBV12-3 or TRBV12-4 to TRBJ1-2; checking the TCRdb D call of TRBD1 is not possible without DNA. The length of the CDR3 is 13 residues. CDR3 in amino acids: CASKFRDRPGYTF.